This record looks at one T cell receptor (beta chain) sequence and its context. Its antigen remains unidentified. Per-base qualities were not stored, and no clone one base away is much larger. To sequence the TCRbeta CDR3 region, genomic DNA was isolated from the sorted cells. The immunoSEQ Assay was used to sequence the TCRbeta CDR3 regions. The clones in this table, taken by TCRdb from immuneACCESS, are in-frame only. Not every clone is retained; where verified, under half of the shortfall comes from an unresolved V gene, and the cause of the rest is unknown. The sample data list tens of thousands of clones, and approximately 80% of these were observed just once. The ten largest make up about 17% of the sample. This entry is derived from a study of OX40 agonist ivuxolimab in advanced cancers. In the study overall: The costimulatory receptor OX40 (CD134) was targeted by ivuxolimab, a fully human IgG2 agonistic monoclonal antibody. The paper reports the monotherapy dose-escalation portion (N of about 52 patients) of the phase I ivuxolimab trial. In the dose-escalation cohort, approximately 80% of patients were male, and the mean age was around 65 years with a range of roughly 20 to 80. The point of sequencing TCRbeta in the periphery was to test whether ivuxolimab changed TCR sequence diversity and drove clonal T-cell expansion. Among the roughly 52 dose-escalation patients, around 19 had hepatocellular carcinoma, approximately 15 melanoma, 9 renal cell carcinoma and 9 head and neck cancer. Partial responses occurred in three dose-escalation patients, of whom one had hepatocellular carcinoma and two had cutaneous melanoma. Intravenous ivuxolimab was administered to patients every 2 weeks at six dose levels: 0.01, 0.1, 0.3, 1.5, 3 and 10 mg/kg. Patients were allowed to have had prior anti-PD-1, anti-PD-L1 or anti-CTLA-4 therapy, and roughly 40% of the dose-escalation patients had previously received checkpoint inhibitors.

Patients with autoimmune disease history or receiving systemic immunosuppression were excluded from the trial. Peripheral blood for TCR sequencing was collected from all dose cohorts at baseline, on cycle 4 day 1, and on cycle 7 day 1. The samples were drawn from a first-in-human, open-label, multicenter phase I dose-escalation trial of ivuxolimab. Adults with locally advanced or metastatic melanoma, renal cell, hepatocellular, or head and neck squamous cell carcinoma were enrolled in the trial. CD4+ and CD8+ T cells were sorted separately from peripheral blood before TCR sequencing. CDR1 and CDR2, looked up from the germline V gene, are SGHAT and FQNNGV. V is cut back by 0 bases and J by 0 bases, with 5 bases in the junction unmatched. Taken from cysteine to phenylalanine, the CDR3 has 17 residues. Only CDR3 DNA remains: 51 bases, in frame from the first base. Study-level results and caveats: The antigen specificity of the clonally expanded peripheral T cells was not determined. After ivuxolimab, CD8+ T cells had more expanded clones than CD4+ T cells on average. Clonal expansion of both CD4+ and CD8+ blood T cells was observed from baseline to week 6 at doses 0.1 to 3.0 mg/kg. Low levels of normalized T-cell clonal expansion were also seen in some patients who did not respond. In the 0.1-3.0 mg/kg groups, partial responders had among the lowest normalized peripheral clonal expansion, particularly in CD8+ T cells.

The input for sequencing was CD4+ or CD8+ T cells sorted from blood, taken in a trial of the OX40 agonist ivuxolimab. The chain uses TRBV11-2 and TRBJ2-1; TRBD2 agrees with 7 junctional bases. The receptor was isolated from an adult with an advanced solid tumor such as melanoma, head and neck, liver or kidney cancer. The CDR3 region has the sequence CASSLDLRTSSYNEQFF. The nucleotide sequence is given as TGTGCCAGCAGCTTAGATCTCAGGACTAGCTCCTACAATGAGCAGTTCTTC.